These 28 T cell receptor beta chains were sequenced from one sample in a study of beta chain features in type 1 diabetes. Sequencing targeted expressed TCRB transcripts, as all isolated RNA had been reverse transcribed. Generated by immunoSEQ multiplex PCR, the TCRdb table keeps only in-frame clones and is missing some. The repertoire holds 600,000 to 700,000 clones, with about an eighth as singletons. The study, taken as a whole, reports: Type 1 diabetes patients had moderately but significantly shorter TCRB CDR3s in all four CD4+ subsets.

No cognate antigen is known for these TCRs. The sample taken for sequencing was naive CD4+ T cells from blood. These TCRs come from a man aged 25 to 40 with type 1 diabetes.

This clone was seen only a few times. The chain carries TRBV5-6 and TRBJ1-1, with a possible D match to TRBD1 (5 bases). This CDR3 spans 14 amino acids. Germline V gene sequence: CDR1 SGHDT, CDR2 YYEEEE. Trimming took 2 bases from V and 1 from J, leaving 9 bases between them. CDR3 region: CASSFPGRNTEAFF. The CDR3, as DNA: TGTGCCAGCAGCTTTCCGGGACGGAACACTGAAGCTTTCTTT.

This clone was seen a few times. The chain links TRBV30 to TRBJ1-4; D not certain. The germline V gene encodes CDR1 GTSNPN and CDR2 SVGIG (reference sequence). CDR3 length equals 14 residues. V lost 6 bases and J lost 3, with 14 bases in between. The DNA for the CDR3 is TGTGCCTGCAAAGGGAGGCAGGCTAATGAAAAACTGTTTTTT. This translates into CACKGRQANEKLFF.

The rearrangement joins TRBV27 to TRBJ2-5, with 9 nucleotides matching TRBD1. Trimming at V came to 6 bases and at J to 7 bases, leaving 6 bases not matched to a gene. CDR1 and CDR2 from the germline V gene are MNHEY and SMNVEV (reference sequence). This CDR3 has 13 amino acids. CDR3 region: CASRSQGAGTQYF. The CDR3 DNA reads TGTGCCAGCAGGTCACAGGGGGCGGGGACCCAGTACTTC.

This clone was detected a few times. V gene TRBV5-1 combines with J gene TRBJ2-3, with D perhaps TRBD2 (5 bases). The V end lost 0 bases, the J end lost 3 bases, and 8 bases lay between the germline ends. The CDR3 runs 14 residues. CDR1 is SGHRS and CDR2 is YFSETQ in the germline V gene. This CDR3 is CASSLAPGTDTQYF. CDR3 nucleotides: TGCGCCAGCAGCTTGGCCCCGGGGACAGATACGCAGTATTTT.

The genes are TRBV7-3 and TRBJ2-1; D is uncertain. This CDR3 comprises 13 residues. Germline V gene sequence: CDR1 SGHTA, CDR2 FQGTGA. Trimming shortened V by 0 bases and J by 6 bases, and 6 bases separated the two germline ends. CDR3 DNA sequence: TGTGCCAGCAGCTTAACGCCGGGCAATGAGCAGTTCTTC. Encoded protein: CASSLTPGNEQFF. The variable domain in full, completed from reference TRBV7-3 and TRBJ2-1, reads GAGVSQTPSNKVTEKGKYVELRCDPISGHTALYWYRQSLGQGPEFLIYFQGTGAADDSGLPNDRFFAVRPEGSVSTLKIQRTERGDSAVYLCASSLTPGNEQFFGPGTRLTVL.

V is TRBV5-1 and J is TRBJ1-5, with no clear D. The germline gives CDR1 SGHRS, CDR2 YFSETQ. There are 14 residues in the CDR3. V lost 3 bases to trimming and J lost 5 bases, with 12 bases between them. The DNA for the CDR3 is TGCGCCAGCAGCTCGGGTAGCGGGGATCAGCCCCAGCATTTT. Translated, it gives CASSSGSGDQPQHF.

This clone occurred a few times. Written as DNA, the CDR3 is TGCGCCAGCAGCCAACAGACAGGGAACACCGGGGAGCTGTTTTTT. Translation gives CASSQQTGNTGELFF. The V call is TRBV4-3, the J call TRBJ2-2; tentative D call: TRBD1 (6 bases). CDR1 is LGHNA, CDR2 YSLEER, per germline. Trimming took off 2 bases at V and 1 base at J, with 8 bases between the two ends. The CDR3 is made up of 15 amino acids.

This clone was counted between two and nine times. The gene calls are TRBV6-5 and TRBJ2-7, with a possible D match to TRBD1 (5 bases). The CDR3 length is 16 residues. Trimming removed 0 bases from V and 3 bases from J, with 15 bases in between. From germline, CDR1 is MNHEY and CDR2 SVGAGI. The DNA of the CDR3 is TGTGCCAGCAGTTACTCGAGTCCACAGGCACACTACGAGCAGTACTTC. Its translation: CASSYSSPQAHYEQYF.

The V gene is TRBV7-2, the J gene TRBJ2-7, with 7 bases that match TRBD2. CDR1 SGHTA and CDR2 FQGNSA come from the germline V gene. V trimming: 3 bases; J trimming: 2 bases; junction bases outside the gene matches: 7. This CDR3 has 15 amino acids. CDR3 loop: CASSFQRGTPYEQYF. DNA of the CDR3: TGTGCCAGCAGCTTCCAGCGGGGAACTCCCTACGAGCAGTACTTC. The full variable domain, in which reference TRBV7-2 and TRBJ2-7 provide the parts outside the CDR3, is GAGVSQSPSNKVTEKGKDVELRCDPISGHTALYWYRQSLGQGLEFLIYFQGNSAPDKSGLPSDRFSAERTGGSVSTLTIQRTQQEDSAVYLCASSFQRGTPYEQYFGPGTRLTVT.

This clone was recorded a few times. CDR3 loop: CASSGRVDIQYF. The CDR3 DNA reads as TGTGCCAGCAGTGGTAGGGTTGACATTCAGTACTTC. The chain is built from TRBV6-4 and TRBJ2-4; no clear D. Looked up from germline, CDR1 is MRHNA and CDR2 is SNTAGT. V lost 4 bases to trimming and J lost 8 bases, with 9 bases between them. CDR3 length: 12 amino acids.

This sequence joins TRBV19 and TRBJ2-2; possible D gene TRBD1, 5 bases. The CDR3 runs to 14 residues. V was clipped by 3 bases and J by 6 bases, with 11 bases between them. The germline V gene encodes CDR1 LNHDA and CDR2 SQIVND (reference sequence). The CDR3 here is CASSIPGSAGELFF. The CDR3 coding sequence is TGTGCCAGTAGTATTCCAGGGTCCGCCGGGGAGCTGTTTTTT.

The rearrangement links TRBV6-5 to TRBJ1-4; D remains unclear. V shed 6 bases and J shed 6 bases, with 14 bases lying between them. The germline V gene has CDR1 MNHEY and CDR2 SVGAGI. This CDR3 is 14 amino acids long. The CDR3 sequence is CASRRAMDDEKLFF. The CDR3 DNA follows: TGTGCCAGCAGACGAGCCATGGATGATGAAAAACTGTTTTTT.

This chain joins TRBV29-1 and TRBJ2-1; 10 bases match TRBD2. J lost 9 bases, V lost 6 bases, and 11 bases had no gene match. The V gene's germline CDR1 is SQVTM and CDR2 ANQGSEA. CDR3 length: 14 amino acids. CDR3 DNA: TGCAGCGTGAAGCGGGGGGGCCAATTTGTTGAGCAGTTCTTC. It is translated as CSVKRGGQFVEQFF.

The rearrangement links TRBV6-6 to TRBJ1-5, with D tentatively TRBD1 (5 bases). CDR1 is MNHNY, CDR2 SVGAGI, per germline (reference sequence). This CDR3 has 14 amino acids. V dropped 1 base and J dropped 3 bases, with 7 bases sitting between them. The CDR3 DNA sequence: TGTGCCAGCAGTTACTGGGGGACCAATCAGCCCCAGCATTTT. Residues: CASSYWGTNQPQHF.

The chain has TRBV6-1 and TRBJ1-4; D may be TRBD1 (5 bases). The CDR3 sequence is 17 residues long. Trimming shortened V by 1 base and J by 8 bases, and 20 bases separated the two germline ends. The germline gives CDR1 MNHNS, CDR2 SASEGT. As DNA, the CDR3 is TGTGCCAGCAGTGAAGACCAGGGTTCGGAGTTTTCGGAAAAACTGTTTTTT. Its translation: CASSEDQGSEFSEKLFF.

This clone was seen a few times. V gene TRBV5-4 combines with J gene TRBJ2-1, with 9 bases matching TRBD2. Germline V gives CDR1 SGHNT, CDR2 YYREEE (reference sequence). The length of the CDR3 is 13 residues. The V gene end was trimmed by 4 bases and the J gene end by 8 bases; junction bases not matched to a gene: 4. CDR3 sequence (DNA): TGTGCCAGCAGCGCGGGAGGGAAGGATGAGCAGTTCTTC. It translates to CASSAGGKDEQFF.

The chain recombines TRBV7-9 with TRBJ2-2, with unresolved D. The CDR3 runs 15 residues. V dropped 6 bases and J dropped 1 base, with 12 bases sitting between them. CDR1 is SEHNR, CDR2 FQNEAQ, per germline (reference sequence). In DNA, the CDR3 is TGTGCCAGCAGACCCCGGGTTATGAACACCGGGGAGCTGTTTTTT. The encoded protein is CASRPRVMNTGELFF.

The J gene is TRBJ1-6, the V gene TRBV28; TRBD1 matches 8 bases. Germline V gene sequence: CDR1 MDHEN, CDR2 SYDVKM. Trimming took 6 bases from V and 8 from J; bases not matched to a gene: 9. CDR3 size: 15 residues. In DNA, the CDR3 is TGTGCCAGCAGCCTCGGACAGGGAAGGTATTCACCCCTCCACTTT. This sequence encodes CASSLGQGRYSPLHF. The full variable domain, rest sourced from reference TRBV28 and TRBJ1-6, is DVKVTQSSRYLVKRTGEKVFLECVQDMDHENMFWYRQDPGLGLRLIYFSYDVKMKEKGDIPEGYSVSREKKERFSLILESASTNQTSMYLCASSLGQGRYSPLHFGNGTRLTVT.

A few counts support this clone. This chain connects TRBV9 to TRBJ2-1; 9 bases are shared with TRBD2. Germline V gene data show CDR1 as SGDLS and CDR2 as YYNGEE. The CDR3 runs to 15 residues. After removal of 1 base from V and 5 bases from J, the junction contained 4 bases not matched to a gene. In nucleotides, the CDR3 is TGTGCCAGCAGCGTAAGCCTAGCGGGGAACAATGAGCAGTTCTTC. This sequence encodes CASSVSLAGNNEQFF.

The chain links TRBV15 to TRBJ2-3, with D perhaps matching TRBD2 (5 bases). CDR3 length equals 11 residues. Trimming removed 3 bases at V and 9 bases at J, with 7 bases between. CDR1 and CDR2 from the germline V gene are LNHNV and YYDKDF (reference sequence). The CDR3 here is CATSRRVTQYF. CDR3 bases: TGTGCCACCAGCAGGAGGGTCACGCAGTATTTT.

This clone occurred a few times. The chain is built from TRBV2 and TRBJ2-7, with D possibly being TRBD1 or TRBD2 (7 bases each). This CDR3 has 10 residues. Germline V gene data show CDR1 as SNHLY and CDR2 as FYNNEI. V was cut by 10 bases and J by 7 bases, with 11 bases left in between. The CDR3 region has the DNA TGTGCCACAGGGGGGGTAGAGCAGTACTTC. The encoded protein is CATGGVEQYF.

The genes are TRBV5-6 and TRBJ1-5, with D possibly TRBD1 on 5 matching bases. Trimming left V 1 base short and J 10 bases short, with 9 bases between. The CDR3 sequence is 12 residues long. Germline V CDR1 and CDR2: SGHDT, YYEEEE. The CDR3 DNA follows: TGTGCCAGCAGCTTGACCGGGGGACCCCAGCATTTT. Amino acids: CASSLTGGPQHF.

Only one count was recorded for this clone. The gene calls are TRBV12-5 and TRBJ1-1; maybe TRBD1 (5 bases). The germline V and J ends were trimmed by 7 bases and 0 bases, with 15 bases remaining between them. The CDR3 is made up of 15 amino acids. Germline V gene lookup returns CDR1 LGHNT and CDR2 FRNRAP. CDR3 region: CASVFGQGLNTEAFF. CDR3 DNA sequence: TGTGCTAGTGTCTTTGGTCAGGGCTTGAACACTGAAGCTTTCTTT.

CDR3 sequence: CSVATQGGATEAFF. DNA for the CDR3: TGCAGCGTTGCCACACAGGGTGGGGCCACTGAAGCTTTCTTT. V usage is TRBV29-1 and J usage is TRBJ1-1; D might be TRBD1 (6 bases). Germline V gene lookup returns CDR1 SQVTM and CDR2 ANQGSEA. The CDR3 sequence is 14 residues long. V lost 4 bases to trimming and J lost 4 bases, with 16 bases between them.

This CDR3 reads CASSAHTGTESTDTQYF. In DNA, the CDR3 is TGTGCCAGCAGTGCACACACCGGGACAGAAAGCACAGATACGCAGTATTTT. The rearrangement links TRBV6-1 to TRBJ2-3, with 7 bases fitting TRBD1. Germline CDR1 MNHNS, CDR2 SASEGT. V was clipped by 4 bases and J by 0 bases; unmatched bases: 10. This CDR3 region has 17 residues.

This clone appeared a single time. The sample has other DNA sequences that encode this CDR3 too. The chain has TRBV20-1 and TRBJ2-7; D tentatively fits TRBD1 or TRBD2 (5 bases each). V was pared by 3 bases and J by 6 bases, with 9 bases between. From germline, CDR1 is DFQATT and CDR2 SNEGSKA (reference sequence). CDR3 size: 11 residues. In DNA, the CDR3 is TGCAGTGCTAGGGGTGGGGGCGAGCAGTACTTC. Protein: CSARGGGEQYF.

This clone was observed a handful of times. The chain is built from TRBV7-8 and TRBJ2-7, with D tentatively TRBD2 (6 bases). Looked up from germline, CDR1 is SGHVS and CDR2 is FQNEAQ. The CDR3 length is 15 residues. V lost 4 bases to trimming and J lost 2 bases, with 15 bases between them. In nucleotides, the CDR3 is TGTGCCAGCAGCTCCACGCGGGATGGGCCCTACGAGCAGTACTTC. Translation gives CASSSTRDGPYEQYF.

This clone turned up a few times. The chain couples TRBV13 to TRBJ2-5; no firm D call. The V end was cut by 0 bases, the J end by 2 bases, with 13 bases between. Germline V gene lookup returns CDR1 PRHDT and CDR2 FYEKMQ (reference sequence). The CDR3 is 16 residues long. CDR3 amino acids: CASSLGHGPPQETQYF. The CDR3 DNA is TGTGCCAGCAGCTTAGGCCACGGACCGCCACAAGAGACCCAGTACTTC.